The 30 T cell receptor beta chains below all came from one sample that was sequenced in a study of siplizumab effects on memory and regulatory T cells. The protocol was immunoSEQ multiplex PCR, while the TCRdb copy is restricted to in-frame clones and leaves out a portion. This table has 20,000 to 30,000 clones, 70% to 85% appearing once. Sequencing was performed on memory CD4+ T cells sorted from blood. The receptors come from a human donor in good health.

The chain recombines TRBV10-3 with TRBJ2-3, with TRBD2 matching over 7 bases. The CDR3 spans 15 residues. Losses at the gene ends were 7 bases for V and 2 bases for J; bases not matched to a gene: 9. CDR1 and CDR2 from the germline V gene are ENHRY and SYGVKD. The CDR3 here is CAIKALAEFTDTQYF. CDR3 bases: TGTGCCATCAAGGCCCTAGCGGAATTCACAGATACGCAGTATTTT.

The gene calls are TRBV7-3 and TRBJ2-2, with 9 bases aligning to TRBD1. CDR3 length equals 15 residues. In germline, CDR1 is SGHTA, CDR2 FQGTGA. The V gene end was trimmed by 6 bases and the J gene end by 6 bases; junction bases not matched to a gene: 8. The CDR3 region is CASRKTGGAPGELFF. CDR3 DNA: TGTGCCAGCAGAAAAACAGGGGGCGCCCCCGGGGAGCTGTTTTTT.

The genes are TRBV28 and TRBJ2-1; 7 bases are shared with TRBD2. Germline V CDR1 and CDR2: MDHEN, SYDVKM. The CDR3 runs 16 residues. V shed 4 bases, J shed 2 bases, and the junction held 8 bases outside the gene matches. The CDR3 is CASSSSTGTTYNEQFF. As DNA, the CDR3 is TGTGCCAGCAGTTCTTCAACCGGGACTACCTACAATGAGCAGTTCTTC.

The CDR3 DNA reads as TGTGCCAGCAGAACCTACGGCCAGGGGGCCAGCTACGAGCAGTACTTC. Translation: CASRTYGQGASYEQYF. V usage is TRBV2 and J usage is TRBJ2-7, with 8 bases fitting TRBD1. The V gene end was trimmed by 6 bases and the J gene end by 3 bases; junction bases not matched to a gene: 13. CDR1 SNHLY and CDR2 FYNNEI come from the germline V gene. The CDR3 contains 16 residues. Combining the CDR3 with reference TRBV2 and TRBJ2-7 gives the whole variable domain EPEVTQTPSHQVTQMGQEVILRCVPISNHLYFYWYRQILGQKVEFLVSFYNNEISEKSEIFDDQFSVERPDGSNFTLKIRSTKLEDSAMYFCASRTYGQGASYEQYFGPGTRLTVT.

The chain joins TRBV30 to TRBJ1-2; D might be TRBD1 (5 bases). Trimming removed 2 bases from V and 12 bases from J, with 19 bases in between. From germline, CDR1 is GTSNPN and CDR2 SVGIG (reference sequence). CDR3 length: 13 amino acids. CDR3 region: CAWSSGDRSLHTF. CDR3 nucleotides: TGTGCCTGGAGTTCCGGGGACCGGTCTCTTCACACCTTC.

This clone was found a few times. The chain is built from TRBV30 and TRBJ2-7, with TRBD1 matching 12 bases. Germline lookup yields CDR1 GTSNPN and CDR2 SVGIG (reference sequence). This CDR3 spans 13 amino acids. Trimming took 1 base from V and 10 from J; bases not matched to a gene: 5. The CDR3 DNA reads as TGTGCCTGGAGTGAGGGACAGGGGGCTCCCCAGTACTTC. Residues: CAWSEGQGAPQYF.

The chain combines TRBV6-1 with TRBJ1-2; 9 nucleotides match TRBD1. The CDR3 runs to 12 residues. V dropped 11 bases and J dropped 7; count of bases not matched to a gene: 8. Germline loops: CDR1 MNHNS, CDR2 SASEGT. CDR3 in amino acids: CASGQGLAGYTF. Written as DNA, the CDR3 is TGTGCCTCGGGACAGGGACTTGCTGGCTACACCTTC.

V usage is TRBV9 and J usage is TRBJ2-5, with 7 bases that match TRBD1. Unmatched junction bases numbered 3, after V lost 0 bases and J lost 1 base. The length of the CDR3 is 15 residues. Germline V gene data show CDR1 as SGDLS and CDR2 as YYNGEE. CDR3: CASSVDPGGQETQYF. DNA of the CDR3: TGTGCCAGCAGCGTAGACCCAGGGGGCCAAGAGACCCAGTACTTC.

This clone was observed once. This chain links TRBV19 with TRBJ2-1; D possibly uses TRBD1 or TRBD2 (6 bases each). Deletions cut 5 bases from V and 6 bases from J, with 32 bases between. The CDR3 loop spans 20 amino acids. CDR1 and CDR2 (germline): LNHDA, SQIVND (reference sequence). Written as DNA, the CDR3 is TGTGCCAGTAGTCTTATCGATAGGGGGGACTTCCTACTTCCCGCCAATGAGCAGTTCTTC. Protein product: CASSLIDRGDFLLPANEQFF.

J is TRBJ2-5 and V is TRBV6-5; no definite D call. CDR3 length: 13 residues. V was shortened by 2 bases and J by 3 bases, with 7 bases between the two germline ends. Germline CDR1 MNHEY, CDR2 SVGAGI. As DNA, the CDR3 is TGTGCCAGCAGTTACGTCGGCAAAGAGACCCAGTACTTC. Residues: CASSYVGKETQYF.

The rearrangement links TRBV6-5 to TRBJ1-1, with D possibly matching TRBD1 (5 bases). The germline gives CDR1 MNHEY, CDR2 SVGAGI. This CDR3 region has 15 residues. With 9 bases removed from V and 5 bases from J, the gap between germline ends came to 22 bases. The CDR3 coding sequence is TGTGCCAGTGCGAGTAAGGGTGGGACGAGGACTGAAGCTTTCTTT. This codes for CASASKGGTRTEAFF.

This clone was seen only once. A junction boundary mismatches the germline segment, possibly from a read error. This chain connects TRBV7-7 to TRBJ2-5; weak D call: TRBD2 (5 bases). CDR3 length equals 12 residues. CDR1 and CDR2 (germline): SSHAT, FNYEAQ (reference sequence). The CDR3 DNA is TGTGCTAGCAGTTTTGAGGCGGGGACCCAGTACTTC. It specifies CASSFEAGTQYF.

J is TRBJ1-2 and V is TRBV4-1, with D hard to call. CDR1 and CDR2 from the germline V gene are MGHRA and YSYEKL. The length of the CDR3 is 13 residues. V was trimmed by 1 base and J by 4 bases, leaving 7 bases between them. CDR3: CASSQARPYGYTF. The CDR3, as DNA: TGCGCCAGCAGCCAAGCCCGACCCTATGGCTACACCTTC.

The chain links TRBV28 to TRBJ2-3, with 10 bases that match TRBD1. The CDR3 contains 14 residues. V was clipped by 8 bases and J by 1 base; unmatched bases: 3. Per germline, CDR1 MDHEN and CDR2 SYDVKM. CDR3 sequence (DNA): TGTGCCAGCGGGGGGACAGGGGGCACAGATACGCAGTATTTT. It translates to CASGGTGGTDTQYF. The complete variable domain, with remaining parts taken from reference TRBV28 and TRBJ2-3, reads DVKVTQSSRYLVKRTGEKVFLECVQDMDHENMFWYRQDPGLGLRLIYFSYDVKMKEKGDIPEGYSVSREKKERFSLILESASTNQTSMYLCASGGTGGTDTQYFGPGTRLTVL.

V and J are TRBV19 and TRBJ2-5, with a possible D match to TRBD2 (5 bases). This CDR3 has 14 residues. Looked up from germline, CDR1 is LNHDA and CDR2 is SQIVND (reference sequence). Trimming cost V 5 bases and J 5 bases, with 15 bases left between them. The CDR3 nucleotides are TGTGCCAGTAGTGTAAACCCGAGGGCGGAGACCCAGTACTTC. Its protein product is CASSVNPRAETQYF.

The rearrangement joins TRBV30 to TRBJ2-1; D call uncertain. V lost 0 bases to trimming and J lost 3 bases, with 6 bases between them. The CDR3 contains 13 residues. CDR1 is GTSNPN and CDR2 is SVGIG in the germline V gene (reference sequence). CDR3 region: CAWSVQLYNEQFF. In DNA form, the CDR3 reads TGTGCCTGGAGTGTACAACTCTACAATGAGCAGTTCTTC.

The rearrangement joins TRBV30 to TRBJ2-7; D is possibly TRBD1 or TRBD2 (5 bases each). V shed 5 bases and J shed 5 bases, with 19 bases lying between them. CDR3 size: 14 residues. From germline, CDR1 is GTSNPN and CDR2 SVGIG (reference sequence). The CDR3 loop reads CAWGPPGAWHEQYF. In DNA form, the CDR3 reads TGTGCCTGGGGCCCCCCCGGGGCTTGGCACGAGCAGTACTTC.

The rearrangement links TRBV11-2 to TRBJ2-7, with TRBD2 identical over 7 bases. There are 18 residues in the CDR3. V was pared by 2 bases and J by 2 bases, with 15 bases of the junction left unmatched. The germline gives CDR1 SGHAT, CDR2 FQNNGV. CDR3 protein: CASSLREKRIGGTYEQYF. The CDR3 DNA is TGTGCCAGCAGCTTACGGGAAAAGAGAATCGGGGGGACCTACGAGCAGTACTTC.

The chain employs TRBV2 and TRBJ2-3; possible D gene TRBD2, 5 bases. V was shortened by 5 bases and J by 2 bases, with 17 bases between the two germline ends. The CDR3 extends over 16 amino acids. The germline gives CDR1 SNHLY, CDR2 FYNNEI. The CDR3 loop reads CASSRRGYVDTDTQYF. The CDR3 DNA follows: TGTGCCAGCAGTAGGAGAGGGTACGTCGACACAGATACGCAGTATTTT.

The table lists this clone with a few counts. J is TRBJ2-1 and V is TRBV20-1; TRBD1 is a possible D gene (6 bases). The CDR3 is 11 amino acids. Germline-derived CDR1 and CDR2 are DFQATT and SNEGSKA (reference sequence). Trimming took off 6 bases at V and 10 bases at J, with 13 bases between the two ends. The CDR3 here is CSASDRQEQFF. The CDR3 nucleotides are TGCAGTGCCTCCGACAGGCAAGAGCAGTTCTTC.

This chain uses TRBV30 with TRBJ2-2, with TRBD2 as a possible D gene (7 bases). Germline V CDR1 and CDR2: GTSNPN, SVGIG (reference sequence). The CDR3 sequence is 14 residues long. Between the trimmed V and J ends, which lost 5 bases and 7 bases, there was a span of 17 bases. The CDR3 DNA is TGTGCCTGGTCCTCAACAAGGGGGGGCGGGGAGCTGTTTTTT. It translates to CAWSSTRGGGELFF.

This chain connects TRBV30 to TRBJ1-1; weak D call: TRBD1 (5 bases). V was trimmed by 0 bases and J by 4 bases, leaving 9 bases between them. This CDR3 has 13 amino acids. Germline CDR1 GTSNPN, CDR2 SVGIG (reference sequence). The CDR3 protein is CAWSVWGSTEAFF. The CDR3 DNA reads as TGTGCCTGGAGTGTTTGGGGCAGCACTGAAGCTTTCTTT.

This clone is categorized as large. The genes are TRBV5-4 and TRBJ1-5; the D gene is possibly TRBD1 (6 bases). CDR3 length equals 14 residues. V lost 6 bases and J 6 bases, leaving 16 bases between the germline ends. CDR1 is SGHNT and CDR2 is YYREEE in the germline V gene (reference sequence). CDR3 in amino acids: CASTVQGQAQPQHF. CDR3 in DNA: TGTGCCAGCACTGTACAGGGTCAGGCTCAGCCCCAGCATTTT. Based on the CDR3 plus reference TRBV5-4 and TRBJ1-5, the full variable domain is ETGVTQSPTHLIKTRGQQVTLRCSSQSGHNTVSWYQQALGQGPQFIFQYYREEENGRGNFPPRFSGLQFPNYSSELNVNALELDDSALYLCASTVQGQAQPQHFGDGTRLSIL.

The rearrangement joins TRBV7-9 to TRBJ2-7; tentative D call: TRBD1 (6 bases). The V end lost 5 bases, the J end lost 6 bases, and 17 bases lay between the germline ends. CDR1 and CDR2 from the germline V gene are SEHNR and FQNEAQ (reference sequence). CDR3 size: 14 residues. The CDR3 loop reads CASSQSGASLEQYF. The CDR3 region has the DNA TGTGCCAGCAGCCAATCAGGGGCGTCCCTCGAGCAGTACTTC.

This sequence joins TRBV2 and TRBJ2-5; D not certain. The CDR3 sequence is 13 residues long. The V gene's germline CDR1 is SNHLY and CDR2 FYNNEI. V was trimmed by 6 bases and J by 1 base, leaving 9 bases between them. The CDR3 sequence is CASSQRTQETQYF. As DNA, the CDR3 is TGTGCCAGCAGCCAGCGTACCCAAGAGACCCAGTACTTC.

The chain carries TRBV5-1 and TRBJ1-4; no definite D call. Germline V gene data show CDR1 as SGHRS and CDR2 as YFSETQ. V lost 4 bases and J lost 4, with 8 bases in between. There are 13 residues in the CDR3. CDR3 coding DNA: TGCGCCAGCAGCCCCAGGTTTAATGAAAAACTGTTTTTT. This gives the protein CASSPRFNEKLFF.

The sample holds a few counts of this clone. The chain uses TRBV19 and TRBJ2-3; D may correspond to TRBD1 or TRBD2 (5 bases each). This CDR3 spans 14 amino acids. Germline V CDR1 and CDR2: LNHDA, SQIVND (reference sequence). V was trimmed by 6 bases and J by 0 bases, leaving 10 bases between them. The CDR3 here is CASSRGGSTDTQYF. Here the CDR3 DNA reads TGTGCCAGTAGCCGGGGCGGGAGCACAGATACGCAGTATTTT. Together with reference TRBV19 and TRBJ2-3, the CDR3 gives the full variable domain: DGGITQSPKYLFRKEGQNVTLSCEQNLNHDAMYWYRQDPGQGLRLIYYSQIVNDFQKGDIAEGYSVSREKKESFPLTVTSAQKNPTAFYLCASSRGGSTDTQYFGPGTRLTVL.

This chain joins TRBV5-6 and TRBJ1-1; TRBD1 aligns across 8 bases. Looked up from germline, CDR1 is SGHDT and CDR2 is YYEEEE. Losses at the gene ends were 2 bases for V and 8 bases for J; bases not matched to a gene: 5. The CDR3 has 13 amino acids. The CDR3 DNA follows: TGTGCCAGCAGCTTCCGGGACAGGCAAGAAGCTTTCTTT. It translates to CASSFRDRQEAFF.

This chain connects TRBV7-2 to TRBJ2-1; 7 nucleotides match TRBD1. From germline, CDR1 is SGHTA and CDR2 FQGNSA. V shed 7 bases and J 7 bases; nucleotides not matched to a gene: 7. The CDR3 totals 13 residues. Written as DNA, the CDR3 is TGTGCCAGCATCCGGGACAGTTATAATGAGCAGTTCTTC. Translated: CASIRDSYNEQFF. The variable domain in full, completed from reference TRBV7-2 and TRBJ2-1, reads GAGVSQSPSNKVTEKGKDVELRCDPISGHTALYWYRQSLGQGLEFLIYFQGNSAPDKSGLPSDRFSAERTGGSVSTLTIQRTQQEDSAVYLCASIRDSYNEQFFGPGTRLTVL.

CDR3 nucleotide sequence: TGTGCCAGCAGGCGCGGGAGCTCCTACGAGCAGTACTTC. Amino acids: CASRRGSSYEQYF. The rearrangement uses TRBV7-2 and TRBJ2-7, with 7 bases that match TRBD2. With V trimmed by 6 bases and J by 0 bases, 2 bases remained unmatched. Per the germline V gene, CDR1 is SGHTA and CDR2 is FQGNSA. CDR3 size: 13 residues.